The rows below give T cell receptor beta chains drawn from one sample of a study of T cells in Graves' hyperthyroidism and ophthalmopathy. Each CDR3 protein gets one entry after TCRdb re-called the multiplex PCR reads with MiXCR. The sample holds tens of thousands of distinct CDR3 sequences; roughly 50% are singletons and the top ten take approximately 6.2%. Sequencing used blood. The receptors come from a woman in her 50s with Graves' hyperthyroidism that later progressed to Graves' ophthalmopathy. CDR3s include the opening cysteine and the closing phenylalanine or tryptophan. Expanded clones are given a class, and other clones once, few, many or no size at all.

CDR3 | V | size
CASSASIGGQETQYF | TRBV7-1 | .
CARMKDHQPQHF | TRBV10-2 | .
CASSLDRGYGNTIYF | TRBV11-2 | .
CASSSSDRRIHSNQPQHF | TRBV6-5 | .
CASSVGGTGRETQYF | TRBV9 | many
CASSLASGGVGEAFF | TRBV5-1 | many
CSAVAGAYNEQFF | TRBV20-1 | once
CASSLAGDQPQHF | TRBV7-3 | .
CASSQGTGVYGYTF | TRBV4-1 | many
CASSVTSGRTNNEQFF | TRBV2 | .
CATKLTRLDTQYF | TRBV19 | .
CSLWGSYNEQFF | TRBV20-1 | .
CATSDFWGNEQFF | TRBV24-1 | medium-sized
CASRGGRTEAFF | TRBV2 | many
CASSYSGGEQYF | TRBV6-1 | .
CASSYTLGTGGLAQYF | TRBV27 | medium-sized
CASSLLPDRGYEQYF | TRBV7-4 | .